The TCR beta chain described here comes from a study of OX40 agonist ivuxolimab in advanced cancers. TCRdb's copy holds only in-frame clones and misses some; the assay was immunoSEQ multiplex PCR. The sample holds roughly 150,000 clones, approximately 94% seen once. The specimen comprised CD4+ or CD8+ T cells sorted from blood, sampled in a trial of the OX40 agonist ivuxolimab. The sequence derives from an adult with an advanced solid tumor such as melanoma, head and neck, liver or kidney cancer.

The CDR3 bases are TGCAGCGTTGGAACAGATACGCAGTATTTT. This encodes CSVGTDTQYF. The genes are TRBV29-1 and TRBJ2-3; D not certain. This CDR3 is built from 10 residues. V lost 4 bases, J lost 3 bases, and 2 bases lay in between. The germline V gene has CDR1 SQVTM and CDR2 ANQGSEA.